Included here is one TCR beta chain sequence, with context. The antigen remains undetermined. Both 60 Vbeta primers and 13 Jbeta primers went into the PCR. Assay: immunoSEQ multiplex PCR; the TCRdb copy retains only in-frame clones and omits some. The sample lists 100,000 to 150,000 clones, over 60% occurring once. The germline V and J ends were trimmed by 6 bases and 1 base, with 15 bases remaining between them. This CDR3 comprises 15 residues. Germline V CDR1 and CDR2: SGHAT, FQNNGV. The sample comes from a study of cytomegalovirus exposure and HLA in healthy donors. About the research overall: For the approximately 360 genotyped donors, about 79% fell within the Caucasian-associated ancestry cluster.

Study conclusions and caveats: An ancestry cluster, one associated with Asian ancestry, reportedly showed fewer N-insertions than the approximately 720-donor mean in a later analysis. In a later analysis, CMV-associated beta chains were mostly HLA-associated, it appeared. According to reports, the classifier identified cytomegalovirus status with high specificity and sensitivity.

This rearrangement joins TRBV11-2 to TRBJ1-1, with D possibly matching TRBD1 (6 bases). The sequenced sample consisted of PBMCs. This receptor was taken from a man in his late teens or twenties in good health and CMV-seropositive. The CDR3 DNA reads as TGTGCCAGCAGTAGGGGACACGTCAGGAACACTGAAGCTTTCTTT. As protein: CASSRGHVRNTEAFF.